This T cell receptor (beta chain) was recorded in a study of blood T cell repertoires in COVID-19 (dated by TCRdb to about 2020). As for the study more broadly: The collaborator samples originated in the United States, Italy and Spain and spanned the acute and convalescent phases of COVID-19. HLA class I and class II types, where available, came from metadata supplied by the sample provider rather than from assay-based typing. The dataset comprised deeply sampled blood TCRbeta repertoires from subjects exposed to, actively infected with, or recovered from COVID-19. A de-identified subject ID, COVID-19 status, age in years and sex were almost always included in the sample metadata. The material from the prospective study consisted of cDNA or gDNA derived from T cells, B-cell-depleted T cells, or PBMCs. The samples were drawn from two sources: the first 160 participants of the ongoing ImmuneRACE study, and 950 to 1,500 subjects contributed by 6 global collaborators. The repertoires were released in a freely available public database intended as a resource for research on the immune response to SARS-CoV-2. Overall results and qualifications from the work: How much clinical and demographic metadata was included differed by source and by participant, and the metadata was provided uncurated.

Remarks on this clone: What antigen it recognizes has not been identified. The input lacks base qualities; no much larger clone sits a single base away.

One collaborating source in Seattle enrolled patients during active infection and followed them longitudinally through the course of disease. The collaborating institutions used their own protocols to collect whole blood in K2EDTA tubes. For TCRbeta analysis, collaborators shipped samples in one of three forms: frozen whole blood, isolated PBMCs, or DNA extracted from either of those sample types. TCRbeta CDR3 regions were amplified from genomic DNA by means of the immunoSEQ Assay, a bias-controlled multiplex PCR. Per the source publication's procedure: The number of nucleated cells in each sample was estimated by amplification of reference gene primers within the assay. To quantify the absolute abundance of each unique TCRbeta CDR3 rearrangement, sequence reads were collapsed and filtered. Productive Simpson clonality was computed per sample as the square root of Simpson's diversity index over productive rearrangements. The clones in this table, taken by TCRdb from immuneACCESS, are in-frame only. Not every clone is retained; where verified, under half of the shortfall comes from an unresolved V gene, and the cause of the rest is unknown. V and J calls and clone size are those listed in that table; D and trimming were worked out from the DNA. The sample contains just over 350,000 clones, less than 90% of them found a single time. The ten most abundant clones make up 7.1% of the sample.

Including the terminal cysteine and phenylalanine, the CDR3 comprises 14 residues. Only the CDR3 DNA is retained, 42 bases long and in frame from the first base. According to the germline V gene, CDR1 reads MNHEY and CDR2 reads SVGAGI. Relative to germline, V is 6 bases shorter and J is 4 bases shorter, with 12 bases between their ends. This sequence was found in a woman aged 60 to 75 with COVID-19, enrolled during active disease. The source material was peripheral blood. The chain joins TRBV6-5 to TRBJ2-2; TRBD2 could be the D gene, as 5 bases match. The nucleotide sequence reads TGTGCCAGCAGGCCCCGGCGGGCCACCGGGGAGCTGTTTTTT. This gives the protein CASRPRRATGELFF.